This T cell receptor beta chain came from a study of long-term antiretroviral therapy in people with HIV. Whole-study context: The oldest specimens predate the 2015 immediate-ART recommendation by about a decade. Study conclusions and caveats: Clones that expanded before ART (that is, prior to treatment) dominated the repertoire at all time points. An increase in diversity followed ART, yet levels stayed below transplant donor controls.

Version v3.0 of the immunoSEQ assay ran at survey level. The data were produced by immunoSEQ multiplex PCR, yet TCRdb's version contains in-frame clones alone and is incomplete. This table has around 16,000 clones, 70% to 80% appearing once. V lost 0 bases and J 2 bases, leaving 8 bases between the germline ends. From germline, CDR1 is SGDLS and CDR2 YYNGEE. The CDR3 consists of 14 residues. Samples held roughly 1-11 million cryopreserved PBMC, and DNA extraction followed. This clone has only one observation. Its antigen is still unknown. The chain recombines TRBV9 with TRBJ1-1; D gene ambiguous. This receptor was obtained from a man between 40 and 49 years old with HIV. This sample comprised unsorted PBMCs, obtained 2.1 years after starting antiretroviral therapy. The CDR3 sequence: CASSVGWINTEAFF. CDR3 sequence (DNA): TGTGCCAGCAGCGTAGGATGGATTAACACTGAAGCTTTCTTT.